This TCR beta chain was recovered during a study of circulating and synovial CD4+ cells in juvenile arthritis. Overall study findings and caveats: CPL and bulk CD4 samples differed at least tenfold in T cell genomes.

Using immunoSEQ multiplex PCR, the repertoire was profiled, and TCRdb retains in-frame clones only, with some absent. Of fewer than 40,000 clones listed, around 95% are singletons. Comments on this clone: Its target is unknown.

The sample consisted of CD4+ T cells from blood. The source of this sequence is a human donor with juvenile idiopathic arthritis.

CDR3 coding DNA: TGTGCCAGCAGTGATGACTTCCTCACCGGGGAGCTGTTTTTT. Translation: CASSDDFLTGELFF. V and J are TRBV2 and TRBJ2-2; D is ambiguous. This CDR3 spans 14 amino acids. V gave up 3 bases and J gave up 4 bases, with 9 bases separating them. The germline V gene encodes CDR1 SNHLY and CDR2 FYNNEI.